The 23 T cell receptor beta chains listed next were all sequenced from one sample in a study of blood T cell repertoires in COVID-19. Produced via immunoSEQ multiplex PCR; TCRdb's table is partial and in-frame only. The table shows more than 200,000 clones, with about 80% occurring only once. Sequenced sample: PBMCs or T cells enriched from blood (not recorded which). These receptors originate from a man aged 60-69 years who had recovered from COVID-19.

The chain employs TRBV27 and TRBJ2-7, with TRBD2 matching 8 bases. Germline V lookup: CDR1 MNHEY, CDR2 SMNVEV (reference sequence). V trimming: 9 bases; J trimming: 1 base; junction bases outside the gene matches: 2. The CDR3 spans 12 residues. The CDR3 DNA reads as TGTGCCAGTCGGGGGGGATCCTACGAGCAGTACTTC. Translating it yields CASRGGSYEQYF.

The chain carries TRBV7-2 and TRBJ2-7, with 9 bases fitting TRBD2. Germline V gives CDR1 SGHTA, CDR2 FQGNSA. V gave up 2 bases and J gave up 1 base; unmatched junction bases: 6. The CDR3 extends over 16 amino acids. CDR3: CASSLLILAGSYEQYF. The CDR3 DNA is TGTGCCAGCAGCTTATTAATTCTAGCGGGGTCCTACGAGCAGTACTTC. Based on the CDR3 plus reference TRBV7-2 and TRBJ2-7, the full variable domain is GAGVSQSPSNKVTEKGKDVELRCDPISGHTALYWYRQSLGQGLEFLIYFQGNSAPDKSGLPSDRFSAERTGGSVSTLTIQRTQQEDSAVYLCASSLLILAGSYEQYFGPGTRLTVT.

This rearrangement joins TRBV27 to TRBJ2-1; D ambiguous. From germline, CDR1 is MNHEY and CDR2 SMNVEV (reference sequence). V lost 8 bases and J lost 0, with 11 bases in between. The CDR3 runs to 14 residues. In nucleotides, the CDR3 is TGTGCCAGCCGTGTTTGGAGCTCCTACAATGAGCAGTTCTTC. Protein product: CASRVWSSYNEQFF.

The DNA for the CDR3 is TGCGCCAGCAGTGAAGACTTCAAGCAGTACTTC. As protein: CASSEDFKQYF. The chain links TRBV10-2 to TRBJ2-7; D is uncertain. Germline loops: CDR1 WSHSY, CDR2 SAAADI. This CDR3 contains 11 residues. Trimming took 3 bases from V and 8 from J, leaving 8 bases between them.

The genes are TRBV11-1 and TRBJ2-5, with no clear D. Germline loops: CDR1 SGHAT, CDR2 FQDESV (reference sequence). The CDR3 spans 13 residues. V was clipped by 1 base and J by 5 bases, with 8 bases between them. The CDR3 protein is CASSLGIRETQYF. The CDR3, as DNA: TGTGCCAGCAGCTTAGGGATCAGGGAGACCCAGTACTTC.

The chain links TRBV9 to TRBJ2-7, with 11 bases lining up with TRBD2. This CDR3 has 16 residues. Losses at the gene ends were 2 bases for V and 3 bases for J; bases not matched to a gene: 7. The germline gives CDR1 SGDLS, CDR2 YYNGEE. The CDR3 loop is CASSVDSGGAFYEQYF. The CDR3 DNA reads as TGTGCCAGCAGCGTTGATAGCGGGGGGGCATTCTACGAGCAGTACTTC.

This rearrangement joins TRBV24-1 to TRBJ1-2, with 7 positions matching TRBD1. V gave up 10 bases and J gave up 2 bases; unmatched junction bases: 6. The CDR3 spans 13 residues. CDR1 is KGHDR and CDR2 is SFDVKD in the germline V gene. CDR3 bases: TGTGCCACGTGGGACAGTCTAAACTATGGCTACACCTTC. Protein product: CATWDSLNYGYTF.

The genes are TRBV24-1 and TRBJ2-5; no clear D. From germline, CDR1 is KGHDR and CDR2 SFDVKD. V was clipped by 4 bases and J by 2 bases, with 10 bases between them. The CDR3 loop spans 14 amino acids. CDR3 sequence reads: CATSDSTEQETQYF. CDR3 nucleotides: TGTGCCACCAGTGACAGTACAGAACAAGAGACCCAGTACTTC.

The rearrangement joins TRBV5-1 to TRBJ2-1; D perhaps matches TRBD1 (6 bases). V was clipped by 4 bases and J by 1 base, with 9 bases between them. This CDR3 spans 14 amino acids. Germline V CDR1 and CDR2: SGHRS, YFSETQ. CDR3 in DNA: TGCGCCAGCAGCACACAGGGATCCTACAATGAGCAGTTCTTC. Its protein is CASSTQGSYNEQFF.

The chain employs TRBV19 and TRBJ1-4, with TRBD1 identical over 7 bases. The CDR3 spans 12 residues. Germline V gene data show CDR1 as LNHDA and CDR2 as SQIVND (reference sequence). The ends lost 10 bases at V and 7 bases at J; junction bases unmatched: 6. The CDR3 nucleotides are TGTGCCACTGAGGACAGGACTGAAAAACTGTTTTTT. Amino acids: CATEDRTEKLFF.

V and J are TRBV12-5 and TRBJ2-1; D ambiguous. The CDR3 length is 15 residues. Trimming left V 1 base short and J 10 bases short, with 17 bases between. The V gene's germline CDR1 is LGHNT and CDR2 FRNRAP. This CDR3 is CASGLDPPRKREQFF. The CDR3 nucleotides read TGTGCTAGTGGTTTGGACCCCCCCCGCAAACGGGAGCAGTTCTTC.

This clone was seen only once. The rearrangement uses TRBV6-4 and TRBJ1-1; D uncertain. The CDR3 extends over 13 amino acids. V lost 5 bases to trimming and J lost 1 base, with 8 bases between them. The V gene's germline CDR1 is MRHNA and CDR2 SNTAGT. This CDR3 is CASSRAGNTEAFF. Here the CDR3 DNA reads TGTGCCAGCAGTCGCGCGGGGAACACTGAAGCTTTCTTT.

This clone was detected only a few times. The chain links TRBV12-3 or TRBV12-4 to TRBJ2-2; D ambiguous. The CDR3 consists of 12 residues. Trimming shortened V by 0 bases and J by 6 bases, and 2 bases separated the two germline ends. As DNA, the CDR3 is TGTGCCAGCAGTTTAGCCGCCGGGGAGCTGTTTTTT. Translating it yields CASSLAAGELFF.

The genes are TRBV3-1 (or the pseudogene TRBV3-2) and TRBJ2-4, with TRBD2 identical over 10 bases. The CDR3 is 14 amino acids. V lost 1 base and J lost 6; bases outside the gene matches: 0. Germline-derived CDR1 and CDR2 are LGHDT and YNNKEL (reference sequence). CDR3 sequence reads: CASSQGTSGNIQYF. As DNA, the CDR3 is TGTGCCAGCAGCCAAGGGACTAGCGGAAACATTCAGTACTTC.

The sample holds a few counts of this clone. The chain joins TRBV14 to TRBJ1-6, with D perhaps matching TRBD1 (5 bases). The CDR3 consists of 16 residues. Germline lookup yields CDR1 SGHDN and CDR2 FVKESK. V lost 1 base and J lost 14, with 21 bases in between. CDR3 amino acids: CASSQGGRSPILALHF. As DNA, the CDR3 is TGTGCCAGCAGCCAAGGGGGGAGGTCCCCTATTTTGGCCCTCCACTTT.

J is TRBJ2-2 and V is TRBV4-3; the match to TRBD1 covers 7 bases. The germline CDR1 and CDR2 sequences are LGHNA and YSLEER. The CDR3 sequence is 15 residues long. V shed 3 bases, J shed 1 base, and the junction held 2 bases outside the gene matches. The chain's CDR3 is CASSQRTGNTGELFF. DNA for the CDR3: TGCGCCAGCAGCCAGAGGACAGGGAACACCGGGGAGCTGTTTTTT.

The CDR3 bases are TGTGCCAGCAGCCAAACCCGGGACAGCTACGAGCAGTACTTC. Translated, it gives CASSQTRDSYEQYF. The chain recombines TRBV3-1 (or the pseudogene TRBV3-2) with TRBJ2-7, with 7 bases lining up with TRBD1. The CDR3 has 14 amino acids. The germline gives CDR1 LGHDT, CDR2 YNNKEL (reference sequence). V was clipped by 2 bases and J by 3 bases; unmatched bases: 4.

J is TRBJ1-2 and V is TRBV7-6; D is ambiguous. The V gene's germline CDR1 is SGHVS and CDR2 FNYEAQ. Between the trimmed V and J ends, which lost 1 base and 4 bases, there was a span of 7 bases. CDR3 length equals 13 residues. As DNA, the CDR3 is TGTGCCAGCAGCTTAGTAGAGGGCTATGGCTACACCTTC. Residues: CASSLVEGYGYTF.

The chain carries TRBV3-1 (or the pseudogene TRBV3-2) and TRBJ1-2; perhaps TRBD1 as D (5 bases). The CDR3 sequence is 13 residues long. Germline V CDR1 and CDR2: LGHDT, YNNKEL (reference sequence). The V gene lost 3 bases and the J gene lost 5 bases, with 10 bases spanning the gap. Here the CDR3 DNA reads TGTGCCAGCAGCCAGAGACAGAAGTATGGCTACACCTTC. Protein product: CASSQRQKYGYTF.

This chain uses TRBV29-1 with TRBJ2-3, with D uncertain. The germline V and J ends were trimmed by 5 bases and 4 bases, with 7 bases remaining between them. Germline values: CDR1 SQVTM, CDR2 ANQGSEA. The CDR3 runs to 11 residues. CDR3 sequence (DNA): TGCAGCGTTACCGGAGCAGATACGCAGTATTTT. This gives the protein CSVTGADTQYF.

The gene calls are TRBV6-5 and TRBJ1-2; TRBD1 agrees at 9 bases. Germline V gene data show CDR1 as MNHEY and CDR2 as SVGAGI. V gave up 6 bases and J gave up 9 bases; unmatched junction bases: 5. The CDR3 has 12 residues. CDR3 protein: CASRRTGERYTF. The CDR3 region has the DNA TGTGCCAGCAGGCGGACAGGGGAGCGCTACACCTTC.

This sequence joins TRBV19 and TRBJ2-5; possible D gene TRBD1, 6 bases. This CDR3 has 13 residues. V was trimmed by 3 bases and J by 5 bases, leaving 10 bases between them. Germline V lookup: CDR1 LNHDA, CDR2 SQIVND (reference sequence). The chain's CDR3 is CASSMGARETQYF. The CDR3 DNA sequence: TGTGCCAGTAGTATGGGGGCAAGGGAGACCCAGTACTTC. The full variable domain, in which reference TRBV19 and TRBJ2-5 provide the parts outside the CDR3, is DGGITQSPKYLFRKEGQNVTLSCEQNLNHDAMYWYRQDPGQGLRLIYYSQIVNDFQKGDIAEGYSVSREKKESFPLTVTSAQKNPTAFYLCASSMGARETQYFGPGTRLLVL.

The chain has TRBV3-1 (or the pseudogene TRBV3-2) and TRBJ2-7; weak D call: TRBD2 (5 bases). Germline V gene lookup returns CDR1 LGHDT and CDR2 YNNKEL (reference sequence). Trimming removed 2 bases from V and 7 bases from J, with 18 bases in between. This CDR3 region has 15 residues. In DNA, the CDR3 is TGTGCCAGCAGCCAAATGGACGGGAACTACGGGGAGCAGTACTTC. It yields the protein CASSQMDGNYGEQYF.